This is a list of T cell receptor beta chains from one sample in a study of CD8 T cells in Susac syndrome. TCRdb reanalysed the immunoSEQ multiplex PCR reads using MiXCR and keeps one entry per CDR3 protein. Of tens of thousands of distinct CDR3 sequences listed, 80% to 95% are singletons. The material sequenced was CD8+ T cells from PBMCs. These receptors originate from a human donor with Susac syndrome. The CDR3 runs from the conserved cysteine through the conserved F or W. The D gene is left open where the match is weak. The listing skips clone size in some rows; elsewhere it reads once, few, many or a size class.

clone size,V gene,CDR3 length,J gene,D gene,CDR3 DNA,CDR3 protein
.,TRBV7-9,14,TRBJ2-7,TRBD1,TGTGCCAGCAGCTGGGGACAGGGGACCTACGAGCAGTACTTC,CASSWGQGTYEQYF
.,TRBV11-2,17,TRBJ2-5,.,TGTGCCAGCAGCTTACCCTCCGGGGCAGCGCCAGAAGAGACCCAGTACTTC,CASSLPSGAAPEETQYF
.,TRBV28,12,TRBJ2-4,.,TGTGCCAGCAGTTTAGTAGTGGGTTTGGTGTACTTC,CASSLVVGLVYF
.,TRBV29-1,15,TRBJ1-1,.,TGCAGCGTTGAAGGAGGGTTTTTAGGGAACACTGAAGCTTTCTTT,CSVEGGFLGNTEAFF
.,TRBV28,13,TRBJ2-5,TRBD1,TGTGCCAGCAGTGCTGACAGGGAAGAGACCCAGTACTTC,CASSADREETQYF
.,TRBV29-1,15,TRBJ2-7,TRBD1,TGCAGCGTTGGAGGGGGGACAGGATTTATCTACGAGCAGTACTTC,CSVGGGTGFIYEQYF
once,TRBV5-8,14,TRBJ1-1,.,TGTGCCAGCAGCTTGGTCGCAGGGCGCACTGAAGCTTTCTTT,CASSLVAGRTEAFF
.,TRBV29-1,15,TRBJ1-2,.,TGCACGACGTGGGATGCAGGGGTTTTTAGCTATGGCTACACCTTC,CTTWDAGVFSYGYTF
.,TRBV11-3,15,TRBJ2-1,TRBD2,TGTGCCAGCAGCTCACCGGGGACTAGGCACAATGAGCAGTTCTTC,CASSSPGTRHNEQFF
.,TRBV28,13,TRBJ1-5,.,TGTGCCAGCTTTTCAACAGGAAATCAGCCCCAGCATTTT,CASFSTGNQPQHF
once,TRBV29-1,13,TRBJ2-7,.,TGCAGCGTTAAGCAGGGGCTTACCTACGAGCAGTACTTC,CSVKQGLTYEQYF
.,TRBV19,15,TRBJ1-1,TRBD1,TGTGCCAGTAGTTCTCGGACAGGGGTGAACACTGAAGCTTTCTTT,CASSSRTGVNTEAFF
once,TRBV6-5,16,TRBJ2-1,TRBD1,TGTGCCAGCAGTTACTCCCCGGGACAGGGGGACCATGAGCAGTTCTTC,CASSYSPGQGDHEQFF
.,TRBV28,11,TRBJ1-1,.,TGTGCCAGCAGTGAGAACACTGAAGCTTTCTTT,CASSENTEAFF
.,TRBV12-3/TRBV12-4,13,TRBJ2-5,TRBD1,TGTGCCAGCATCTCGACAGGGACAGAGACCCAGTACTTC,CASISTGTETQYF
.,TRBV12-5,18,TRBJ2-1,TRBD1,TGTGCTAGTGGGGAACCGGGACAGGGACCAAGCTCCTACAATGAGCAGTTCTTC,CASGEPGQGPSSYNEQFF
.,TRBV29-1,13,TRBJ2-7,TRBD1,TGCAGCGTTGAGACAGGGTCCTCCTACGAGCAGTACTTC,CSVETGSSYEQYF
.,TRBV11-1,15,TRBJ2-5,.,TGTGCCAGCAGCGATTATGGGATCCCGGGAGAGACCCAGTACTTC,CASSDYGIPGETQYF
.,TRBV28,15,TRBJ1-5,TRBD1,TGTGCCAGCTATACAGGGGTTTATAGCAATCAGCCCCAGCATTTT,CASYTGVYSNQPQHF
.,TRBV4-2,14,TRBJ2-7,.,TGTGCCAGCAGCCAAGAATGGCAGGGCTACGAGCAGTACTTC,CASSQEWQGYEQYF
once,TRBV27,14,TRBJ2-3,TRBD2,TGTGCCATTGGACTAGCGGGGAGCACAGATACGCAGTATTTT,CAIGLAGSTDTQYF
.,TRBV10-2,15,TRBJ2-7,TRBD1,TGCGCCAGCAGTGAGTCGAAACAGGGGGCCTACGAGCAGTACTTC,CASSESKQGAYEQYF
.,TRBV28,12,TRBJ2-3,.,TGTGCCAGTAGTTTTGACAGACATACGCAGTATTTT,CASSFDRHTQYF
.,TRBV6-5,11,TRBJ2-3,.,TGTGCCAGCAGGCTCGGGAATACGCAGTATTTT,CASRLGNTQYF
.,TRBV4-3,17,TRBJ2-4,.,TGCGCCAGCAGCCAAGTATGGGACATTGTGGCCAAAAACATTCAGTACTTC,CASSQVWDIVAKNIQYF